The 26 T cell receptor beta chains below come from one sample, sequenced in a study of identical twins. TCRdb ran MiXCR on the 5' RACE reads and lists one entry per CDR3 protein. The table has about 810,000 distinct CDR3 sequences, approximately 13% seen once. The same data also contributed to another study, on yellow fever vaccine responses in identical twins.

The sequenced material came from PBMCs. These receptors were obtained from a woman aged 18-30 years in good health.

The sample holds many counts of this clonotype. V is TRBV3-1 and J is TRBJ2-7; D remains ambiguous. Between the trimmed V and J ends, which lost 1 base and 5 bases, there was a span of 3 bases. The CDR3 totals 11 residues. Per the germline V gene, CDR1 is LGHDT and CDR2 is YNNKEL (reference sequence). CDR3 in amino acids: CASSQGHEQYF. The CDR3 DNA follows: TGTGCCAGCAGCCAAGGACACGAGCAGTACTTC.

The V and J genes are TRBV20-1 and TRBJ2-7; D possibly corresponds to TRBD2 (5 bases). This CDR3 has 13 residues. Trimming cost V 4 bases and J 5 bases, with 15 bases left between them. Germline V lookup: CDR1 DFQATT, CDR2 SNEGSKA (reference sequence). This CDR3 reads CSAKNGVRDEQYV. CDR3 DNA: TGCAGTGCTAAGAACGGGGTCCGTGACGAGCAGTACGTC.

The chain is built from TRBV19 and TRBJ2-1, with 8 bases lining up with TRBD2. Germline lookup yields CDR1 LNHDA and CDR2 SQIVND (reference sequence). CDR3 length equals 16 residues. V gave up 2 bases and J gave up 7 bases; unmatched junction bases: 10. Here the CDR3 DNA reads TGTGCCAGTAGTATAACAGCGGGAGTTGGCATGAATGAGCAGTTCTTC. This codes for CASSITAGVGMNEQFF.

This chain connects TRBV5-1 to TRBJ1-1, with D possibly matching TRBD1 (6 bases). The CDR3 sequence is 13 residues long. V was clipped by 3 bases and J by 6 bases, with 12 bases between them. Germline V lookup: CDR1 SGHRS, CDR2 YFSETQ. The CDR3 protein is CASSSLGGAEAFF. For the CDR3, the DNA is TGCGCCAGCAGCTCCTTGGGGGGCGCTGAAGCTTTCTTT.

The chain joins TRBV7-9 to TRBJ2-5; D unclear. V gave up 2 bases and J gave up 2 bases, with 12 bases separating them. The CDR3 runs 15 residues. Germline lookup yields CDR1 SEHNR and CDR2 FQNEAQ (reference sequence). The CDR3 loop reads CASSLSASRQETQYF. CDR3 bases: TGTGCCAGCAGCTTATCGGCCAGTCGGCAAGAGACCCAGTACTTC.

The rearrangement uses TRBV27 and TRBJ2-3, with no clear D. The V end lost 5 bases, the J end lost 2 bases, and 11 bases lay between the germline ends. Germline CDR1 reads MNHEY; CDR2 reads SMNVEV (reference sequence). The CDR3 totals 14 residues. The CDR3 loop is CASSPPWSTDTQYF. The CDR3 DNA reads TGTGCCAGCAGTCCACCCTGGTCCACAGATACGCAGTATTTT.

The gene calls are TRBV25-1 and TRBJ2-2, with D tentatively TRBD2 (5 bases). The CDR3 loop spans 13 amino acids. Germline V gives CDR1 MGHDK, CDR2 SYGVNS. V was clipped by 1 base and J by 6 bases, with 6 bases between them. CDR3 region: CASSEFGAGELFF. DNA of the CDR3: TGTGCCAGCAGTGAATTCGGGGCCGGGGAGCTGTTTTTT.

DNA of the CDR3: TGTGCCATCAGGCCCGACGGGGCCAACGTCCTGACTTTC. Its protein product is CAIRPDGANVLTF. The chain combines TRBV10-3 with TRBJ2-6, with D unresolved. The germline gives CDR1 ENHRY, CDR2 SYGVKD. CDR3 length: 13 amino acids. The ends were cut back, 6 bases at V and 4 bases at J, with 7 bases in the middle.

The rearrangement links TRBV15 to TRBJ2-1; D perhaps matches TRBD1 (6 bases). V was pared by 0 bases and J by 7 bases, with 13 bases between. CDR3 length equals 15 residues. Germline V CDR1 and CDR2: LNHNV, YYDKDF (reference sequence). CDR3 loop: CATSRDTAQGNEQFF. The CDR3 bases are TGTGCCACCAGCAGAGATACTGCACAGGGTAATGAGCAGTTCTTC.

This clonotype was counted a few times. The CDR3: CASSLKFPGGINTEAFF. Here the CDR3 DNA reads TGTGCCAGCAGCTTAAAATTTCCAGGGGGCATAAACACTGAAGCTTTCTTT. This chain uses TRBV7-8 with TRBJ1-1; 8 bases align to TRBD1. Germline V gene sequence: CDR1 SGHVS, CDR2 FQNEAQ. Trimming removed 2 bases from V and 2 bases from J; junction bases left unmatched: 10. The CDR3 is 17 residues long.

This clonotype turned up a few times. The DNA is left out, because the CDR3 cannot be placed on it with certainty; the CDR3 is given as TCRdb lists it. CDR3 amino acids: CISVSGSLHAGELFF. V and J are TRBV7-5 and TRBJ2-2. TRBV7-5 is described as a pseudogene. The CDR3 has 15 amino acids, counting both end residues.

This clonotype was picked up a small number of times. The CDR3 region has the DNA TGTGCCAGCAGCTCGGGACAGAAGCACAATGAGCAGTTCTTC. This encodes CASSSGQKHNEQFF. V gene TRBV12-3 or TRBV12-4 combines with J gene TRBJ2-1; 7 bases map to TRBD1. Trimming took 6 bases from V and 5 from J; bases not matched to a gene: 7. The CDR3 contains 14 residues.

V and J are TRBV7-2 and TRBJ2-7; 7 positions agree with TRBD2. Germline V lookup: CDR1 SGHTA, CDR2 FQGNSA. V trimming: 5 bases; J trimming: 2 bases; junction bases outside the gene matches: 15. The CDR3 runs 17 residues. The CDR3 DNA reads TGTGCCAGCAGCACCGGACCAGCGGGACTTAACGCCTACGAGCAGTACTTC. Amino acids: CASSTGPAGLNAYEQYF.

The rearrangement joins TRBV12-3 or TRBV12-4 to TRBJ2-1, with 8 bases fitting TRBD1. The trim removed 6 bases at V and 8 bases at J, leaving 15 bases unmatched. This CDR3 contains 16 residues. CDR3 DNA: TGTGCCAGCAGCCCCTTTTACAGGACAGGGAGGTATGAGCAGTTCTTC. Protein: CASSPFYRTGRYEQFF.

For the CDR3, the DNA is TGCAGTGCTAGAGATCACTTCGAACGGACCACCCCCTACGAGCAGTACTTC. This gives the protein CSARDHFERTTPYEQYF. The rearrangement links TRBV20-1 to TRBJ2-7; D is unclear. Germline CDR1 and CDR2: DFQATT and SNEGSKA (reference sequence). The CDR3 consists of 17 residues. Trimming pared 0 bases from V and 2 bases from J, leaving 20 bases between.

The chain is built from TRBV20-1 and TRBJ1-1; 11 bases line up with TRBD1. The CDR3 length is 17 residues. Per germline, CDR1 DFQATT and CDR2 SNEGSKA (reference sequence). V was pared by 2 bases and J by 1 base, with 9 bases of the junction left unmatched. The CDR3 loop is CSARHKDRGHPNTEAFF. CDR3 nucleotide sequence: TGCAGTGCTAGACACAAGGACAGGGGGCACCCGAACACTGAAGCTTTCTTT.

There are a few counts of this clonotype. This chain connects TRBV20-1 to TRBJ1-6, with D possibly being TRBD1 (5 bases). V was pared by 3 bases and J by 8 bases, with 11 bases between. Germline-derived CDR1 and CDR2 are DFQATT and SNEGSKA (reference sequence). This CDR3 has 13 residues. Written as DNA, the CDR3 is TGCAGTGCTAGGGCAGGGAAGGATTCACCCCTCCACTTT. It translates to CSARAGKDSPLHF.

The rearrangement links TRBV12-3 or TRBV12-4 to TRBJ2-6, with D possibly being TRBD1 or TRBD2 (5 bases each). The germline V and J ends were trimmed by 5 bases and 2 bases, with 16 bases remaining between them. The CDR3 is 17 amino acids. CDR3 loop: CASSAPGPSPGANVLTF. The CDR3 region has the DNA TGTGCCAGCAGTGCCCCGGGACCTTCCCCTGGGGCCAACGTCCTGACTTTC.

This clonotype was observed many times. This rearrangement joins TRBV4-1 to TRBJ1-2; 8 positions match TRBD1. This CDR3 contains 14 residues. Germline V CDR1 and CDR2: MGHRA, YSYEKL. With V trimmed by 2 bases and J by 7 bases, 6 bases remained unmatched. The CDR3 protein is CASSQQTGVFGYTF. The CDR3 DNA follows: TGCGCCAGCAGCCAACAGACAGGGGTATTTGGCTACACCTTC.

V and J are TRBV5-6 and TRBJ2-1; the D gene is possibly TRBD2 (5 bases). Between the trimmed V and J ends, which lost 7 bases and 7 bases, there was a span of 18 bases. This CDR3 has 14 amino acids. Looked up from germline, CDR1 is SGHDT and CDR2 is YYEEEE. CDR3 residues: CASGSEGYGNEQFF. The CDR3 DNA sequence: TGTGCCAGCGGCTCCGAGGGCTACGGGAATGAGCAGTTCTTC.

The chain is built from TRBV4-1 and TRBJ2-5, with 9 bases fitting TRBD2. The CDR3 sequence is 17 residues long. The germline CDR1 and CDR2 sequences are MGHRA and YSYEKL. J was trimmed by 4 bases and V by 0 bases; bases with no gene match: 9. The CDR3 reads CASSQDISGGLLETQYF. DNA of the CDR3: TGCGCCAGCAGCCAAGATATCAGCGGGGGGCTTCTAGAGACCCAGTACTTC.

The chain carries TRBV25-1 and TRBJ2-2; 7 bases match TRBD1. J lost 5 bases, V lost 4 bases, and 7 bases had no gene match. CDR1 is MGHDK and CDR2 is SYGVNS in the germline V gene. CDR3 length equals 15 residues. The DNA for the CDR3 is TGTGCCAGCAGTGCTGACAGGGTAGGGACCGGGGAGCTGTTTTTT. It specifies CASSADRVGTGELFF.

V is TRBV6-1 and J is TRBJ2-1; 9 nucleotides match TRBD2. This CDR3 comprises 17 residues. Per the germline V gene, CDR1 is MNHNS and CDR2 is SASEGT. V shed 3 bases, J shed 6 bases, and the junction held 12 bases outside the gene matches. The CDR3 loop is CASSDSALAGRANEQFF. The CDR3 coding sequence is TGTGCCAGCAGTGATTCGGCCCTAGCGGGGAGAGCCAATGAGCAGTTCTTC.

This clonotype was observed a handful of times. The genes are TRBV11-2 and TRBJ2-2; TRBD2 aligns across 16 bases. Germline lookup yields CDR1 SGHAT and CDR2 FQNNGV. Trimming removed 5 bases from V and 7 bases from J; junction bases left unmatched: 7. The CDR3 totals 17 residues. The CDR3: CASSVGLAGGPDGELFF. In DNA, the CDR3 is TGTGCCAGCAGCGTGGGACTAGCGGGGGGGCCCGACGGGGAGCTGTTTTTT.

This clonotype was counted ten times or more. This sequence joins TRBV25-1 and TRBJ2-7, with TRBD2 matching 10 bases. The CDR3 runs to 14 residues. V lost 1 base, J lost 3 bases, and 0 bases stayed unmatched. The germline CDR1 and CDR2 sequences are MGHDK and SYGVNS. The chain's CDR3 is CASSESSGSYEQYF. The CDR3 bases are TGTGCCAGCAGTGAATCTAGCGGGAGCTACGAGCAGTACTTC.

This chain connects TRBV4-2 to TRBJ1-2, with D unresolved. With 0 bases removed from V and 5 bases from J, the gap between germline ends came to 16 bases. Looked up from germline, CDR1 is LGHNA and CDR2 is YNFKEQ. The CDR3 has 16 residues. The CDR3 bases are TGTGCCAGCAGCCAAGATCTCCACCAATTTGGTTATGGCTACACCTTC. It is translated as CASSQDLHQFGYGYTF.